This T cell receptor beta chain derives from a study of cytomegalovirus exposure and HLA in healthy donors. Method: immunoSEQ multiplex PCR; TCRdb's copy keeps in-frame clones and lacks some. In the table there are about 110,000 clones, 90% to 96% of which are singletons. Germline V gene data show CDR1 as LNHDA and CDR2 as SQIVND (reference sequence). The CDR3 totals 11 residues. Losses at the gene ends were 8 bases for V and 9 bases for J; bases not matched to a gene: 3. The J gene is TRBJ2-1, the V gene TRBV19, with 8 bases fitting TRBD1. Material for sequencing was PBMCs. The clonotype was recovered from a woman younger than 30 in good health and CMV-seronegative. CDR3 residues: CASRTGGEQFF. CDR3 DNA sequence: TGTGCCAGTCGAACAGGGGGTGAGCAGTTCTTC.